Following are 9 T cell receptor beta chains from one sample sequenced in a study of STAT3 mutations in large granular lymphocyte leukemia. Profiling relied on immunoSEQ multiplex PCR, and the TCRdb table lists in-frame clones only, not all of them. The table includes roughly 35,000 clones, nearly 90% detected once. These receptors' antigens are unknown. The study, taken as a whole, reports: In T-cell large granular lymphocyte leukemia, about half of patients showed multiple immunodominant subclonotypes.

Sequenced sample: PBMCs. The receptor set was obtained from a human donor with T large granular lymphocyte leukemia. Some clones in this sample may be carry-over from other donors' samples.

J is TRBJ1-1 and V is TRBV25-1; D gene unclear. The CDR3 sequence is 13 residues long. The V and J ends lost 4 bases and 1 base respectively, with 7 bases between them. The germline V gene has CDR1 MGHDK and CDR2 SYGVNS. The CDR3 loop is CASSGGGNTEAFF. The DNA for the CDR3 is TGTGCCAGCAGTGGTGGCGGGAACACTGAAGCTTTCTTT.

V usage is TRBV5-1 and J usage is TRBJ2-7; D perhaps matches TRBD2 (5 bases). Germline CDR1 is SGHRS and CDR2 is YFSETQ. The CDR3 totals 14 residues. Trimming pared 6 bases from V and 0 bases from J, leaving 13 bases between. CDR3 nucleotides: TGCGCCAGCATGATCCACAGCGGCTCCTACGAGCAGTACTTC. As protein: CASMIHSGSYEQYF.

J is TRBJ1-6 and V is TRBV2; D ambiguous. The V end lost 6 bases, the J end lost 6 bases, and 12 bases lay between the germline ends. This CDR3 comprises 14 residues. Per germline, CDR1 SNHLY and CDR2 FYNNEI. The CDR3, as DNA: TGTGCCAGCAGCAAAGAACAGCTTAATTCACCCCTCCACTTT. It specifies CASSKEQLNSPLHF.

The chain uses TRBV13 and TRBJ1-5; no clear D. This CDR3 has 14 amino acids. Trimming removed 4 bases at V and 4 bases at J, with 11 bases between. CDR1 and CDR2 from the germline V gene are PRHDT and FYEKMQ (reference sequence). CDR3 nucleotide sequence: TGTGCCAGCAGCTCCCGGGTCCTTAATCAGCCCCAGCATTTT. Its protein product is CASSSRVLNQPQHF.

The chain employs TRBV5-1 and TRBJ1-1; unclear D gene. The V and J ends lost 0 bases and 4 bases respectively, with 13 bases between them. The CDR3 sequence is 15 residues long. CDR1 and CDR2 from the germline V gene are SGHRS and YFSETQ. The DNA for the CDR3 is TGCGCCAGCAGCTTGGGCAGAAGTGGTAGCACTGAAGCTTTCTTT. It encodes CASSLGRSGSTEAFF.

The chain employs TRBV28 and TRBJ1-2; D call uncertain. The CDR3 runs to 16 residues. Germline-derived CDR1 and CDR2 are MDHEN and SYDVKM. Trimming pared 0 bases from V and 5 bases from J, leaving 16 bases between. CDR3: CASSLWSGRGLYGYTF. The CDR3 nucleotides read TGTGCCAGCAGTTTATGGTCGGGTCGTGGTCTTTATGGCTACACCTTC.

This sequence joins TRBV5-1 and TRBJ1-6; D remains ambiguous. The CDR3 is 13 amino acids. Germline lookup yields CDR1 SGHRS and CDR2 YFSETQ. Trimming left V 7 bases short and J 8 bases short, with 13 bases between. As DNA, the CDR3 is TGCGCCAGCTCCCCTTGGGGAGATTCACCCCTCCACTTT. Protein: CASSPWGDSPLHF.

This clone was seen just once. The chain employs TRBV6-1 and TRBJ1-5; 9 nucleotides align to TRBD1. The CDR3 is 14 residues long. V gave up 6 bases and J gave up 6 bases; unmatched junction bases: 6. Germline-derived CDR1 and CDR2 are MNHNS and SASEGT. For the CDR3, the DNA is TGTGCCAGCAGCGGACAGGGGTTCTCTCAGCCCCAGCATTTT. It yields the protein CASSGQGFSQPQHF.

The chain carries TRBV19 and TRBJ2-2; 10 positions match TRBD2. CDR1 LNHDA and CDR2 SQIVND come from the germline V gene (reference sequence). The junction had 5 bases not matched to a gene; V was cut back by 10 bases and J by 6 bases. The CDR3 extends over 13 amino acids. The CDR3 nucleotides are TGTGCCACCGTAGCGGGGGGCGCCGGGGAGCTGTTTTTT. It codes for CATVAGGAGELFF. Complete variable domain (other parts from reference TRBV19 and TRBJ2-2): DGGITQSPKYLFRKEGQNVTLSCEQNLNHDAMYWYRQDPGQGLRLIYYSQIVNDFQKGDIAEGYSVSREKKESFPLTVTSAQKNPTAFYLCATVAGGAGELFFGEGSRLTVL.